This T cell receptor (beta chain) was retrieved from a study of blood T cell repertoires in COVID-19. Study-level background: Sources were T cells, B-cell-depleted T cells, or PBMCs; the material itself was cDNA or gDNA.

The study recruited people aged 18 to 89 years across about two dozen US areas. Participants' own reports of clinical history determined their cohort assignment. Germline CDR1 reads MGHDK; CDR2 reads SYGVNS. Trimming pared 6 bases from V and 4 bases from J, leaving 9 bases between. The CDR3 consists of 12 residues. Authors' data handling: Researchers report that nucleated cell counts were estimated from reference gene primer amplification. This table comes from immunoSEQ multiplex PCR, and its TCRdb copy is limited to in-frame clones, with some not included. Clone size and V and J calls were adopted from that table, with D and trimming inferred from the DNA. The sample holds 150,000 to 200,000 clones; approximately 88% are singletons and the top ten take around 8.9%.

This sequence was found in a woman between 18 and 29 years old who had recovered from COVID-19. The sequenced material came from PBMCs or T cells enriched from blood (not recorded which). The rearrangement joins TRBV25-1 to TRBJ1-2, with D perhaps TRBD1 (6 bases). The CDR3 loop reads CASRGTFYGYTF. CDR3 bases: TGTGCCAGCAGAGGGACATTCTATGGCTACACCTTC.